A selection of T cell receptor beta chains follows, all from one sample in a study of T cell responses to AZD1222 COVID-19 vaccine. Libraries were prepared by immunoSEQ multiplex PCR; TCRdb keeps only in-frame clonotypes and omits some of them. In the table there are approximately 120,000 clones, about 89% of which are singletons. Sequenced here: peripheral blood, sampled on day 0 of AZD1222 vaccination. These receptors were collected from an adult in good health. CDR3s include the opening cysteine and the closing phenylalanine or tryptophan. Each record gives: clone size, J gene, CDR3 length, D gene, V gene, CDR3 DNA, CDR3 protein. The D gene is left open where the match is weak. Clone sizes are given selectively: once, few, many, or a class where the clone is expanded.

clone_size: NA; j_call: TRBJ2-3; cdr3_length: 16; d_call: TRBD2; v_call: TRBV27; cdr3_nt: TGTGCCAGCAGTTTATCGGCGGGAGGGGGCACAGATACGCAGTATTTT; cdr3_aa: CASSLSAGGGTDTQYF
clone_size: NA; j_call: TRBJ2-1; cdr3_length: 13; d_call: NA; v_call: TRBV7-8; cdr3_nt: TGTGCCAGCAGCTTAGTGGGCTACAATGAGCAGTTCTTC; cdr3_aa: CASSLVGYNEQFF
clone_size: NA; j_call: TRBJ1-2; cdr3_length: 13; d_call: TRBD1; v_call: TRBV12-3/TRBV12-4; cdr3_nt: TGTGCCAGCAGACCTACCACAGGGGACGGCTACACCTTC; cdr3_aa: CASRPTTGDGYTF
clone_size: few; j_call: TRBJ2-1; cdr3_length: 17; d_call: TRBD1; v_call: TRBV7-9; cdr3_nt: TGTGCCAGCAGCTTACAGGGGGCTGGACAGGGTCTCAATGAGCAGTTCTTC; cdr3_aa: CASSLQGAGQGLNEQFF
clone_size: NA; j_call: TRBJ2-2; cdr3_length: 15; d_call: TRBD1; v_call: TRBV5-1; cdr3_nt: TGCGCCAGCAGCTTGGCCGACAGGGGGCAAGGGGAGCTGTTTTTT; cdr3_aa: CASSLADRGQGELFF
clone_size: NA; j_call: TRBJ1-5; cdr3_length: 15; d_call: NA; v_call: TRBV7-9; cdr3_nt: TGTGCCAGCAGCTCCGGACAGCAGCTAAATCAGCCCCAGCATTTT; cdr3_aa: CASSSGQQLNQPQHF
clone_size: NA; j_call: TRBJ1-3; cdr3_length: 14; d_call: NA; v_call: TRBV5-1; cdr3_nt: TGCGCCAGCAAGGGACTCATCTCTGGAAACACCATATATTTT; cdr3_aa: CASKGLISGNTIYF
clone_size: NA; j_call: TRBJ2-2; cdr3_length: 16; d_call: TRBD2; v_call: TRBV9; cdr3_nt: TGTGCCAGCAGCGCCGGACTAGCGATTAAGGCCGGGGAGCTGTTTTTT; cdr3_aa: CASSAGLAIKAGELFF
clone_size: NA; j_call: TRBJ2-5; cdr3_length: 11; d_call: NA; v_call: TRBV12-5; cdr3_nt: TGTGCTAGTGGTGCCAGGAAGACCCAGTACTTC; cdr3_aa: CASGARKTQYF
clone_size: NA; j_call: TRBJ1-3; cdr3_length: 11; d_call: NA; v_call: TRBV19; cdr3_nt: TGTGCCAGCAAACAGGGAAACACCATATATTTT; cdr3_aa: CASKQGNTIYF
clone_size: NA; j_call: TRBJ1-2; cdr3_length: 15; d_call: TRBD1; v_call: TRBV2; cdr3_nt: TGTGCCAGCAGCTCGGGACAGGGCGCAAACTATGGCTACACCTTC; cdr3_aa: CASSSGQGANYGYTF
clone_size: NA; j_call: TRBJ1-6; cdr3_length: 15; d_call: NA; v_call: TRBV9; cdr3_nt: TGTGCCAGCAGCGAACAGAGCTCCTATAATTCACCCCTCCACTTT; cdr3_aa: CASSEQSSYNSPLHF
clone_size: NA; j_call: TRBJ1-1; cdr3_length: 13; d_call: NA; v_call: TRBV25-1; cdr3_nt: TGTGCCAGCAGTCAAGACGGGAGTACTGAAGCTTTCTTT; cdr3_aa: CASSQDGSTEAFF
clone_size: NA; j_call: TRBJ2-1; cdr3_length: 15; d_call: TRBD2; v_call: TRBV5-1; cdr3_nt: TGCGCCAGCGGTCGGACTAGCGGGCACTACAATGAGCAGTTCTTC; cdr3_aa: CASGRTSGHYNEQFF
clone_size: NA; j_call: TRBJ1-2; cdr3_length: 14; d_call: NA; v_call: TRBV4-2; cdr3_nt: TGTGCCAGCAGCCAAGACCAACAGGGTAATGGCTACACCTTC; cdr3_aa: CASSQDQQGNGYTF
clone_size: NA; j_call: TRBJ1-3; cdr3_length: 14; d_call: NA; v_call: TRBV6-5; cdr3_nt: TGTGCCAGCAGTTACGGGGGCTCTGGAAACACCATATATTTT; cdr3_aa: CASSYGGSGNTIYF
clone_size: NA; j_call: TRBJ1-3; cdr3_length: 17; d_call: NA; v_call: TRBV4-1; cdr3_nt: TGCGCCAGCAGCCAAGATGCCCTAGGGGGCTCTGGAAACACCATATATTTT; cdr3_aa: CASSQDALGGSGNTIYF
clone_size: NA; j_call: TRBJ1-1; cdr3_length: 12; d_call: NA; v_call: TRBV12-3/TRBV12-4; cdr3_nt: TGTGCCAGTTTACGGCAGGGTGGGGCAGCTTTCTTT; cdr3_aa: CASLRQGGAAFF
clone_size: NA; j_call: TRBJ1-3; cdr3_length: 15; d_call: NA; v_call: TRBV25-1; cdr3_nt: TGTGCCAGCAGCCCACACGGCGGGTACGGAAACACCATATATTTT; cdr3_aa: CASSPHGGYGNTIYF
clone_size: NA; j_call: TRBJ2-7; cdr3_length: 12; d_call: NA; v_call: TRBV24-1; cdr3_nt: TGTGCCACCAGTGACGCCGGGACGGCGCAGTACTTC; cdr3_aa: CATSDAGTAQYF
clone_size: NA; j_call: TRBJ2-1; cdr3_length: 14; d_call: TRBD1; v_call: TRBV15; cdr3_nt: TGTGCCACCAGCTACACGACAGGGTTCAGTGAGCAGTTCTTC; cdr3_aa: CATSYTTGFSEQFF
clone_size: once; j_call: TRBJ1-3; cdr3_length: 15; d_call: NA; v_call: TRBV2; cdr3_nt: TGTGCCAGCAGTGAAAGGGATCACTCTGGAAACACCATATATTTT; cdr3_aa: CASSERDHSGNTIYF
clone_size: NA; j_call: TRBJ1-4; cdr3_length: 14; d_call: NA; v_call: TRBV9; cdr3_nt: TGTGCCAGCGCGGGCGGGACCACTAATGAAAAACTGTTTTTT; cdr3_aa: CASAGGTTNEKLFF
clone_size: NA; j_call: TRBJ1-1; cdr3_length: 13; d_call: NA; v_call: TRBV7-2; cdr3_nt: TGTGCCAGCAGCTTAAACGTGAACACTGAAGCTTTCTTT; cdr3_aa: CASSLNVNTEAFF
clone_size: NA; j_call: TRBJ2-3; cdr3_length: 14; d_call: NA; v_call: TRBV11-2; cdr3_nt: TGTGCCAGCAGGGACCGCCGCCTCACAGATACGCAGTATTTT; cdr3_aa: CASRDRRLTDTQYF
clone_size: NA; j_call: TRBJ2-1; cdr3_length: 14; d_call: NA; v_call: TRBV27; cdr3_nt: TGTGCCAGCAGTGCAACTATACCAAGTGCTGAGCAGTTCTTC; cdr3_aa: CASSATIPSAEQFF
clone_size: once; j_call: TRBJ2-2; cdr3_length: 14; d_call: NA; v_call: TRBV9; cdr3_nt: TGTGCCAGCAGCGTAAGGGACTACACCGGGGAGCTGTTTTTT; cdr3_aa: CASSVRDYTGELFF
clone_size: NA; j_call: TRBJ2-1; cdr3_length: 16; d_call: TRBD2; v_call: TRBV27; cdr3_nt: TGTGCCAGCAGTTTAAGGTCGGCTAGCGGGGGGGCCAAGGAGTTCTTC; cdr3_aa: CASSLRSASGGAKEFF
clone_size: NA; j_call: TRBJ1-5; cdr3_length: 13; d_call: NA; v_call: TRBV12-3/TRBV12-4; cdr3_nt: TGTGCCAGCAGAGACAGCCGGAATCAGCCCCAGCATTTT; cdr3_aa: CASRDSRNQPQHF
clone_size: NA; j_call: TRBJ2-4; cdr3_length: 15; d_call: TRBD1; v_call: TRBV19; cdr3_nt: TGTGCCAGTAGTATAGCCCGGACAGGGCAAAACATTCAGTACTTC; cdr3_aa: CASSIARTGQNIQYF
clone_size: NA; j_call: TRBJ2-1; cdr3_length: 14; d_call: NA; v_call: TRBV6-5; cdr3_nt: TGTGCCAGCACTCCCGTGGGGCCGAGCATTGAGCAGTTCTTC; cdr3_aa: CASTPVGPSIEQFF
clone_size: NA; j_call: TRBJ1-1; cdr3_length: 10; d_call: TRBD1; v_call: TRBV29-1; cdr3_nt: TGCAGCGGGTGGGACAGGGAAGCTTTCTTT; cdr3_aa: CSGWDREAFF
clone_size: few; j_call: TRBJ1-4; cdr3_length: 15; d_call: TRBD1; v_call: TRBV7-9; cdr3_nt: TGTGCCAGCAGTACCCGACAGGGCGGGAATGAAAAACTGTTTTTT; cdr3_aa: CASSTRQGGNEKLFF
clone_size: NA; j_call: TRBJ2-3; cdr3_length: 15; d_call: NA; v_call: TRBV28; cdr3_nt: TGTGCCAGCAGTTCCGGGACCGCGGGCGGAGATACGCAGTATTTT; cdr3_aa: CASSSGTAGGDTQYF
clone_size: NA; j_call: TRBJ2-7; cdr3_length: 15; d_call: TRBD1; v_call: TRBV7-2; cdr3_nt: TGTGCCAGCAGCTGGGCACAGGGGGCTTCCTACGAGCAGTACTTC; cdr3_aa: CASSWAQGASYEQYF
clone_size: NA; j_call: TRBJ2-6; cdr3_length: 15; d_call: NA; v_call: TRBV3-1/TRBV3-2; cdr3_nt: TGTGCCAGCAGCCAGGGAGATGCTGGGGCCAACGTCCTGACTTTC; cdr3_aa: CASSQGDAGANVLTF
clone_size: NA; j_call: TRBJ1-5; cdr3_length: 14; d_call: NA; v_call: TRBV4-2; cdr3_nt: TGTGCCAGCAGCCAAGAGGCGGGTCCTCAGCCCCAGCATTTT; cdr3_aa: CASSQEAGPQPQHF
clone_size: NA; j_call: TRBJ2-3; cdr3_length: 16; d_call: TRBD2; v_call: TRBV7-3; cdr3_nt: TGTGCCAGCAGCTTACCCGCCGGGACTAGCGGGGGCACGCAGTATTTT; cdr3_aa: CASSLPAGTSGGTQYF
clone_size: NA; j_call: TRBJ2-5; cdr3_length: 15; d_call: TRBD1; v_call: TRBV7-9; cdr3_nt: TGTGCCAGCACCCTGACAGGGGGCGCCTTAGAGACCCAGTACTTC; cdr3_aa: CASTLTGGALETQYF
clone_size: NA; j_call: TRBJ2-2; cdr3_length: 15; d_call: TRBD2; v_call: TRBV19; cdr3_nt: TGTGCCAGTAGACTAGCGGGAGAAATCACCGGGGAGCTGTTTTTT; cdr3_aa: CASRLAGEITGELFF
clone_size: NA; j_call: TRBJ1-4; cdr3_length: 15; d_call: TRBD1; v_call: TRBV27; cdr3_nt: TGTGCCAGCAGACGGACGGGACAGGGGATTGAAAAACTGTTTTTT; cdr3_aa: CASRRTGQGIEKLFF
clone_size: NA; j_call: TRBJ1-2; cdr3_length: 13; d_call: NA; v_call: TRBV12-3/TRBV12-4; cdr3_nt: TGTGCCAGCGCCAGGGGTCAGGACTATGGCTACACCTTC; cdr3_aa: CASARGQDYGYTF
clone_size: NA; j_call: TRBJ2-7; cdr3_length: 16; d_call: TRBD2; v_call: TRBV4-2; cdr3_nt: TGTGCCAGCAGCCAAGACTATAGCGGGACCCACTACGAGCAGTACTTC; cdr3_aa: CASSQDYSGTHYEQYF
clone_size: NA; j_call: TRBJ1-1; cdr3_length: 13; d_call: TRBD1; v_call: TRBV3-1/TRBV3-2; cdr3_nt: TGTGCCAGCAGCCCCGGGACAGTCACTGAAGCTTTCTTT; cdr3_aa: CASSPGTVTEAFF
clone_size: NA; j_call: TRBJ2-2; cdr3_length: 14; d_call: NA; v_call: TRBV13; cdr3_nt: TGTGCCAGCAGGAAAGGGGCGAACACCGGGGAGCTGTTTTTT; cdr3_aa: CASRKGANTGELFF
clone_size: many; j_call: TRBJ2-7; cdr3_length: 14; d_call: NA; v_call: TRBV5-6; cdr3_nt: TGTGCCAGCAGCCCCAACCCCATTTCCAATGAGCAGTACTTC; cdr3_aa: CASSPNPISNEQYF
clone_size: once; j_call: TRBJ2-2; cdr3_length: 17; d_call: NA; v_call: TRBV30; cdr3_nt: TGTGCCTGGAGTGCCCATGCAGGGGCGGCGGACACCGGGGAGCTGTTTTTT; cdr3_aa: CAWSAHAGAADTGELFF
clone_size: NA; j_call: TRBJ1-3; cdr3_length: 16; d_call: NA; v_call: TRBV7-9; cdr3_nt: TGTGCCAGCAGCTTCGGGGGACCGGTCTCTGGAAACACCATATATTTT; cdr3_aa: CASSFGGPVSGNTIYF